This T cell receptor (beta chain) was observed in a study of vaccination effects on CD4 cells after COVID-19. As for the study in general: Researchers drew samples from a few convalescent patients early and late after vaccination.

As concerns this clone: What it binds is not known.

The CDR3 totals 13 residues. Germline values: CDR1 SGHNT, CDR2 YENEEA. V trimming: 2 bases; J trimming: 14 bases; junction bases outside the gene matches: 6. Sequencing was performed with immunoSEQ multiplex PCR; in TCRdb, only in-frame clones are kept and a portion is missing. The sample has 14,000 or so clones; around three quarters are singletons. Study-wide findings and caveats: Among infection- and vaccine-induced clones, marked clonal contraction occurred late after vaccination.

ViraFEST assay sequencing came after antigen-specific CD4+ T cells were expanded with viral peptide pools. Isolation of CD4+ T cells took place after ten to eleven days of culture. From March to December 2020, the person had a SARS-CoV-2 infection that was confirmed by PCR. Two-dose BNT162b2 or mRNA-1273 vaccination was given to participants. IL-2 at 9.5 to 10 IU/ml and peptides at about 10 ug/ml were added to cultured PBMC, around 2 million per well. This sequence was found in a human donor who had a prior SARS-CoV-2 infection. This rearrangement joins TRBV11-3 to TRBJ2-1; 10 nucleotides line up with TRBD1. The source was CD4+ T cells from PBMCs cultured with SARS-CoV-2 spike peptides, collected after COVID-19 vaccination. The CDR3 DNA is TGTGCCAGCAGCTTAACCCCCGGGACAGGGGAGTTCTTC. Encoded protein: CASSLTPGTGEFF.